One sample yielded the 30 T cell receptor beta chains listed below, sequenced in a study of molecular identifiers for immune sequencing clone quantification. Via MiXCR, TCRdb re-called the PCR reads, giving one row per CDR3 protein. The sample contains about 500,000 distinct CDR3 sequences, 25% of which appear only once. Material: naive CD8+ T cells from blood, with Jurkat cell RNA spiked in. Specified subset: FACS-sorted CD8+CD4-CCR7+CD45RA+ naive T cells. These receptors were obtained from a human donor in good health. Some libraries in this study had Jurkat cell RNA spiked in.

In this sample, this clonotype turned up a few times. The J gene is TRBJ2-7, the V gene TRBV2; 7 nucleotides align to TRBD1. V gave up 2 bases and J gave up 7 bases; unmatched junction bases: 14. Germline lookup yields CDR1 SNHLY and CDR2 FYNNEI. The CDR3 runs to 16 residues. The DNA of the CDR3 is TGTGCCAGCAGTGAAAATTCTGGGACAGTAAGTAGAGAGCAGTACTTC. It yields the protein CASSENSGTVSREQYF.

This chain joins TRBV7-9 and TRBJ1-1; the D gene is possibly TRBD1 (5 bases). CDR3 length equals 15 residues. The V and J ends lost 1 base and 5 bases respectively, with 14 bases between them. The V gene's germline CDR1 is SEHNR and CDR2 FQNEAQ (reference sequence). The CDR3 is CASSLVQGGWTEAFF. The CDR3 nucleotides read TGTGCCAGCAGCTTAGTCCAGGGTGGGTGGACTGAAGCTTTCTTT.

V is TRBV20-1 and J is TRBJ2-3; 11 positions agree with TRBD2. Germline assignment: CDR1 DFQATT and CDR2 SNEGSKA (reference sequence). V lost 6 bases and J lost 6; bases outside the gene matches: 8. This CDR3 has 14 amino acids. The CDR3, as DNA: TGCAGTGCAACCTTACTAGCGGGAGTGGATACGCAGTATTTT. As protein: CSATLLAGVDTQYF.

This clonotype has more than one count but fewer than ten. The CDR3 loop reads CASGPTYSYNEQFF. The CDR3 coding sequence is TGTGCCAGCGGCCCGACTTACTCCTACAATGAGCAGTTCTTC. The chain joins TRBV28 to TRBJ2-1, with D unclear. Trimming stripped 8 bases from V and 0 bases from J, with 11 bases between. CDR1 and CDR2 from the germline V gene are MDHEN and SYDVKM. The CDR3 loop spans 14 amino acids.

This sequence joins TRBV7-3 and TRBJ1-5; 10 nucleotides align to TRBD1. There are 21 residues in the CDR3. The J segment lost 0 bases and the V segment lost 4 bases, leaving 18 bases of the junction unmatched. Germline V lookup: CDR1 SGHTA, CDR2 FQGTGA. The CDR3 region is CASSSRPGQGMAYHSNQPQHF. DNA for the CDR3: TGTGCCAGCAGCTCACGACCGGGACAGGGGATGGCATACCATAGCAATCAGCCCCAGCATTTT. Based on the CDR3 plus reference TRBV7-3 and TRBJ1-5, the full variable domain is GAGVSQTPSNKVTEKGKYVELRCDPISGHTALYWYRQSLGQGPEFLIYFQGTGAADDSGLPNDRFFAVRPEGSVSTLKIQRTERGDSAVYLCASSSRPGQGMAYHSNQPQHFGDGTRLSIL.

On this clonotype itself: A much larger clonotype is one base distant, so this may be a read error. The chain has TRBV5-3 and TRBJ1-5; 7 positions agree with TRBD1. Being an ORF, TRBV5-3 has a function that is uncertain. The CDR3 is 16 amino acids. CDR3 sequence (DNA): TGTGCCAGCAGCTTGTCAGGGGGAGGGGGCAGTCAGCCCCAGCATTTT. Protein product: CASSLSGGGGSQPQHF.

The chain uses TRBV7-6 and TRBJ2-7; possible D gene TRBD1, 6 bases. CDR3 length: 14 residues. Trimming stripped 5 bases from V and 5 bases from J, with 16 bases between. Germline CDR1 and CDR2: SGHVS and FNYEAQ. The CDR3 loop is CASSPPGVDDEQYF. As DNA, the CDR3 is TGTGCCAGCAGCCCCCCAGGGGTAGACGACGAGCAGTACTTC.

On this clonotype itself: At one end, the junction sequence differs from germline, possibly due to a read error. The V gene is TRBV19, the J gene TRBJ2-5; 7 positions match TRBD1. CDR3 length: 17 residues. Germline values: CDR1 LNHDA, CDR2 SQIVND (reference sequence). The CDR3 coding sequence is TGTGCCAGTAGTATAAGGGCAAGGGGGCATGCTGTAGAGACGCAGTACTTC. This translates into CASSIRARGHAVETQYF.

On this clonotype: This clone may be a read error of a much larger clone one base away. CDR3 bases: TGTGCCAGCAGGCAGACAAGGGGATCGAACACTGAAACTTTCTTT. Amino acid sequence: CASRQTRGSNTETFF. The chain employs TRBV6-2 or TRBV6-3 and TRBJ1-1, with a possible D match to TRBD1 (5 bases). The CDR3 consists of 15 residues. CDR1 is MNHEY, CDR2 SVGEGT, per germline.

This clonotype was detected a few times. This chain links TRBV12-3 or TRBV12-4 with TRBJ1-1; no clear D gene. The CDR3 runs 14 residues. Trimming took 3 bases from V and 5 from J, leaving 13 bases between them. The CDR3 region has the DNA TGTGCCAGCAGTTTGGCATCCATGGGGACTGAAGCTTTCTTT. As protein: CASSLASMGTEAFF.

The J gene is TRBJ2-2, the V gene TRBV4-3; 10 nucleotides align to TRBD1. CDR3 length equals 14 residues. The J segment lost 9 bases and the V segment lost 4 bases, leaving 5 bases of the junction unmatched. Per germline, CDR1 LGHNA and CDR2 YSLEER. The CDR3: CASSPDRGGRELFF. The CDR3 DNA sequence: TGCGCCAGCAGCCCGGACAGGGGGGGCCGGGAGCTGTTTTTT.

The rearrangement uses TRBV12-3 or TRBV12-4 and TRBJ1-1; D is perhaps TRBD1 (6 bases). V lost 2 bases and J 2 bases, leaving 21 bases between the germline ends. The CDR3 is made up of 18 amino acids. The CDR3 DNA sequence: TGTGCCAGCAGTTTATCATATGGTACAGGGTGGGGAAACACTGAAGCTTTCTTT. Translating it yields CASSLSYGTGWGNTEAFF.

This clonotype was counted many times. This chain joins TRBV29-1 and TRBJ2-1; 10 positions agree with TRBD1. After removal of 3 bases from V and 5 bases from J, the junction contained 4 bases not matched to a gene. The germline CDR1 and CDR2 sequences are SQVTM and ANQGSEA. There are 14 residues in the CDR3. The CDR3 DNA is TGCAGCGTTGAGGGACAGGGGAGGGACAATGAGCAGTTCTTC. The encoded protein is CSVEGQGRDNEQFF.

Ten or more counts support this clonotype. V is TRBV6-1 and J is TRBJ1-4; TRBD1 agrees at 9 bases. The germline CDR1 and CDR2 sequences are MNHNS and SASEGT. V trimming: 6 bases; J trimming: 6 bases; junction bases outside the gene matches: 5. This CDR3 contains 14 residues. The DNA of the CDR3 is TGTGCCAGCAGATCCGGGACAGGGTATGAAAAACTGTTTTTT. This translates into CASRSGTGYEKLFF.

This clonotype was detected only a few times. The CDR3 DNA reads TGCGCCAGCAGCCTGGAACTAGCGGGGAGTCGGGATGAGCAGTTCTTC. The encoded protein is CASSLELAGSRDEQFF. The chain couples TRBV4-3 to TRBJ2-1; 10 bases line up with TRBD2. This CDR3 comprises 16 residues. Germline assignment: CDR1 LGHNA and CDR2 YSLEER. J gave up 8 bases and V 4 bases, and 11 bases lay outside the gene matches.

Remarks on this clonotype: Without the conserved terminal phenylalanine or tryptophan, this CDR3 likely stems from a read error. The chain employs TRBV5-6 and TRBJ2-5, with a tentative D call TRBD1 (6 bases). The CDR3 consists of 15 residues. V lost 5 bases and J 4 bases, leaving 18 bases between the germline ends. Germline-derived CDR1 and CDR2 are SGHDT and YYEEEE. The CDR3 region is CASRDRRGGTETQYL. CDR3 nucleotide sequence: TGTGCCAGCAGGGACAGAAGGGGTGGGACAGAGACCCAGTACCTC.

V gene TRBV30 combines with J gene TRBJ2-7; TRBD1 is a possible D gene (6 bases). Germline V gene sequence: CDR1 GTSNPN, CDR2 SVGIG (reference sequence). V shed 0 bases and J shed 6 bases, with 9 bases lying between them. The length of the CDR3 is 12 residues. The CDR3 DNA reads as TGTGCCTGGAGTGTAGCAGGGGTCGAGCAGTACTTC. Residues: CAWSVAGVEQYF. Looking up the rest from reference TRBV30 and TRBJ2-7 gives the full variable domain: SQTIHQWPATLVQPVGSPLSLECTVEGTSNPNLYWYRQAAGRGLQLLFYSVGIGQISSEVPQNLSASRPQDRQFILSSKKLLLSDSGFYLCAWSVAGVEQYFGPGTRLTVT.

This clonotype has a count of ten or more. V and J are TRBV29-1 and TRBJ1-1, with D possibly being TRBD1 (6 bases). Germline lookup yields CDR1 SQVTM and CDR2 ANQGSEA. Trimming removed 5 bases at V and 0 bases at J, with 13 bases between. The CDR3 extends over 14 amino acids. CDR3 nucleotide sequence: TGCAGCGTTCAAAGGACAGCCATGAACACTGAAGCTTTCTTT. Translating it yields CSVQRTAMNTEAFF.

This clonotype occurred once. The junction and the germline gene differ at one end; a read error may be behind it. The chain recombines TRBV12-3 or TRBV12-4 with TRBJ2-3; TRBD2 aligns across 9 bases. The CDR3 has 15 residues. Written as DNA, the CDR3 is TGTGCCAGCAGTTCCGCGGGGGGGCGTGACGGTCAGCAGTATTTC. The encoded protein is CASSSAGGRDGQQYF.

This clonotype has just a few counts. The V gene is TRBV19, the J gene TRBJ2-6, with D possibly called TRBD1 or TRBD2 (6 bases each). Germline V gives CDR1 LNHDA, CDR2 SQIVND (reference sequence). This CDR3 comprises 16 residues. Trimming left V 3 bases short and J 4 bases short, with 13 bases between. The chain's CDR3 is CASSIWGAYGANVLTF. The CDR3 bases are TGTGCCAGTAGTATCTGGGGGGCGTACGGGGCCAACGTCCTGACTTTC.

The V and J genes are TRBV12-3 or TRBV12-4 and TRBJ1-5, with 8 bases matching TRBD1. The CDR3 covers 14 residues. V dropped 3 bases and J dropped 6; count of bases not matched to a gene: 4. In nucleotides, the CDR3 is TGTGCCAGCAGTTTCGGGGGGACAGGTCAGCCCCAGCATTTT. Its translation: CASSFGGTGQPQHF.

The rearrangement uses TRBV2 and TRBJ2-5, with 9 bases matching TRBD1. There are 16 residues in the CDR3. After removal of 8 bases from V and 5 bases from J, the junction contained 15 bases not matched to a gene. Germline loops: CDR1 SNHLY, CDR2 FYNNEI. The CDR3 nucleotides are TGTGCCAGCGGCCCAATGCTGACAGGGGGGTTTGAGACCCAGTACTTC. It encodes CASGPMLTGGFETQYF.

This clonotype was counted between two and nine times. The chain is built from TRBV4-3 and TRBJ1-1, with TRBD1 matching 7 bases. V dropped 4 bases and J dropped 3; count of bases not matched to a gene: 17. There are 18 residues in the CDR3. Germline V gene sequence: CDR1 LGHNA, CDR2 YSLEER. The CDR3 DNA sequence: TGCGCCAGCAGCCTCCCCGTAGGGCAGGGGGTGGGGTACACTGAAGCTTTCTTT. Amino acids: CASSLPVGQGVGYTEAFF.

This chain connects TRBV19 to TRBJ2-3; D gene ambiguous. The CDR3 has 18 amino acids. From germline, CDR1 is LNHDA and CDR2 SQIVND (reference sequence). V lost 7 bases to trimming and J lost 4 bases, with 27 bases between them. The CDR3 is CASMPAKLMGGNADTQYF. The CDR3 coding sequence is TGTGCCAGTATGCCCGCTAAATTGATGGGTGGTAACGCAGATACGCAGTATTTT.

Ten or more counts support this clonotype. The chain employs TRBV20-1 and TRBJ2-3; the match to TRBD2 covers 7 bases. CDR1 DFQATT and CDR2 SNEGSKA come from the germline V gene (reference sequence). This CDR3 is built from 14 residues. V shed 5 bases and J 4 bases; nucleotides not matched to a gene: 9. DNA of the CDR3: TGCAGTGCTCCAGGACTAGTATGGGCAGATACGCAGTATTTT. Protein: CSAPGLVWADTQYF.

In its sample, this clonotype was seen a few times. The chain carries TRBV28 and TRBJ1-3; no clear D gene. The CDR3 length is 15 residues. V lost 5 bases to trimming and J lost 8 bases, with 19 bases between them. Per germline, CDR1 MDHEN and CDR2 SYDVKM. CDR3 in amino acids: CASSPLPQLGDTIYF. CDR3 in DNA: TGTGCCAGCAGTCCCCTCCCCCAGCTTGGCGACACCATATATTTT.

A few counts support this clonotype. The rearrangement joins TRBV7-9 to TRBJ2-1; D perhaps matches TRBD1 (5 bases). V was shortened by 4 bases and J by 10 bases, with 17 bases between the two germline ends. This CDR3 has 14 amino acids. CDR1 is SEHNR, CDR2 FQNEAQ, per germline (reference sequence). CDR3 sequence (DNA): TGTGCCAGCAGCTCCCAGGGCAGCCCGCTGGAGCAGTTCTTC. It encodes CASSSQGSPLEQFF.

This chain connects TRBV9 to TRBJ1-4; D possibly corresponds to TRBD1 (6 bases). V lost 3 bases to trimming and J lost 8 bases, with 17 bases between them. The V gene's germline CDR1 is SGDLS and CDR2 YYNGEE. The CDR3 runs to 15 residues. The CDR3 region is CASSAGQQKYEKLFF. The CDR3 coding sequence is TGTGCCAGCAGCGCTGGACAGCAGAAGTACGAAAAACTGTTTTTT.

This clonotype appeared many times. V usage is TRBV4-3 and J usage is TRBJ2-2; the D is unclear. This CDR3 is built from 16 residues. Trimming removed 0 bases at V and 0 bases at J, with 8 bases between. Germline V gene data show CDR1 as LGHNA and CDR2 as YSLEER. CDR3 region: CASSQDEATNTGELFF. The CDR3 DNA reads as TGCGCCAGCAGCCAAGATGAGGCGACGAACACCGGGGAGCTGTTTTTT.

V is TRBV7-9 and J is TRBJ2-3, with 9 bases identical to TRBD1. V lost 1 base to trimming and J lost 6 bases; unmatched junction nucleotides: 11. Germline V CDR1 and CDR2: SEHNR, FQNEAQ (reference sequence). The CDR3 length is 17 residues. CDR3 sequence (DNA): TGTGCCAGCAGCTTAGATTGGCCGGGACAGGGAGAGGATACGCAGTATTTT. Its translation: CASSLDWPGQGEDTQYF.